This T cell receptor beta chain was sequenced for a study of OX40 agonist ivuxolimab in advanced cancers. Turning to the study itself: Ivuxolimab doses were 0.01, 0.1, 0.3, 1.5, 3 or 10 mg/kg every 2 weeks. The study reported partial responses in three patients: one hepatocellular carcinoma, two cutaneous melanoma. Of mixed ages from about 23 to 90 and averaging 60 years, the group was about 86% male. Patients enrolled in dose escalation were diagnosed with hepatocellular carcinoma, melanoma, renal cell or head and neck cancer.

V dropped 1 base and J dropped 6; count of bases not matched to a gene: 15. Per germline, CDR1 SGHRS and CDR2 YFSETQ. The CDR3 contains 18 residues. Assay used: immunoSEQ multiplex PCR; TCRdb lists only in-frame clones, some missing. The sample shows about 66,000 clones, over 80% of them seen only once. This TCR derives from an adult with an advanced solid tumor such as melanoma, head and neck, liver or kidney cancer. The sequencing used CD4+ or CD8+ T cells sorted from blood, collected in a trial of the OX40 agonist ivuxolimab. This chain links TRBV5-1 with TRBJ2-7, with TRBD2 matching 11 bases. CDR3 DNA sequence: TGCGCCAGCAGCTTGCGGCTAGCGGGAGGAAGCGCCAGGCGCGAGCAGTACTTC. Encoded protein: CASSLRLAGGSARREQYF.